A single TCR beta chain is shown here with its context. Its antigen remains unidentified. The CDR3 loop spans 13 amino acids. Germline CDR1 GTSNPN, CDR2 SVGIG (reference sequence). With 3 bases clipped from V and 7 bases from J, the junction kept 8 bases outside the gene matches. This sample was included in a study of vaccination and CD4 T cells after COVID-19. On the study more broadly: The convalescents comprised six males and four females, two of them Hispanic. Participants received two doses of either BNT162b2 or mRNA-1273 vaccine. Samples after vaccination came a median roughly 70 days past dose two, ranging 14 to 241.

Treatment given: roughly ten-day PBMC culture with coronavirus spike peptide pools or control peptides (ViraFEST assay). The positive PCR dates, which preceded the US Alpha, Beta and Delta variants, fell between March and December 2020. CD4+ T cells that had been cultured provided DNA sequenced with the Oncomine TCR Beta short-read assay. TCRdb re-called the PCR reads through MiXCR, storing one row per CDR3 protein. The data show roughly 15,000 distinct CDR3 sequences, roughly half seen once. The receptor's source is a human donor who had recovered from COVID-19. Sequenced: CD4+ T cells from blood, cultured in vitro. This chain connects TRBV30 to TRBJ1-1; 7 bases agree with TRBD1. CDR3 loop: CAWRREQGVEAFF. The CDR3 nucleotides are TGTGCCTGGAGGAGAGAGCAGGGGGTTGAAGCTTTCTTT.